The entry below describes one TCR beta chain. This record comes from a study of cytomegalovirus exposure and HLA in healthy donors. This CDR3 is 15 amino acids long. Germline trimming cut 5 bases from V and 8 bases from J; bases unmatched to any gene: 11. The germline gives CDR1 SEHNR, CDR2 FQNEAQ (reference sequence). The PCR made use of 60 Vbeta and 13 Jbeta primers. Only in-frame clones appear in the TCRdb table, and some are missing; sequencing was by immunoSEQ multiplex PCR. The table shows fewer than 250,000 clones, with more than 75% occurring only once. The clonotype was recovered from a male donor in good health and CMV-seropositive. This sequence joins TRBV7-9 and TRBJ2-1, with 8 positions matching TRBD2. Specimen: PBMCs. CDR3 coding DNA: TGTGCCAGCAGCGTAACTAGCGGAGGAGGCGATGAGCAGTTCTTC. This encodes CASSVTSGGGDEQFF.